The rows below give T cell receptor beta chains drawn from one sample of a study of shared clonotypes between healthy human individuals. Some clones are missing from TCRdb's copy, which holds only in-frame ones; the method was immunoSEQ multiplex PCR. Of roughly 850,000 clones listed, about 96% are singletons. The material sequenced was naive CD8+ T cells sorted from blood. These receptors originate from a man aged 30 to 39 in good health. Each CDR3 is given with its conserved first and last residue. The D gene is left open where the match is weak. The size field is filled for only some rows; it gives once, few, many or a size class.

- | 14 | TRBJ2-7 | TRBV7-8 | - | TGTGCCAGCAGCATAGGGGACGGACACTACGAGCAGTACTTC | CASSIGDGHYEQYF
- | 13 | TRBJ2-7 | TRBV5-1 | - | TGCGCCAGCAGCTTAGACGGACCCTACGAGCAGTACTTC | CASSLDGPYEQYF
- | 11 | TRBJ2-1 | TRBV19 | - | TGTGCCAGTAGTCAGGGCAATGAGCAGTTCTTC | CASSQGNEQFF
- | 16 | TRBJ1-1 | TRBV5-4 | TRBD1 | TGTGCCAGCAGCATATGGGGACAGGGGAAGGACACTGAAGCTTTCTTT | CASSIWGQGKDTEAFF
- | 18 | TRBJ2-1 | TRBV7-8 | TRBD2 | TGTGCCAGCAGCTTATTTTCCCCCACTAGCGGGAGGGCCGGTGAGCAGTTCTTC | CASSLFSPTSGRAGEQFF
- | 13 | TRBJ1-1 | TRBV7-9 | - | TGTGCCAGCAGCTTACCCCACGAGGGGAAAGCTTTCTTT | CASSLPHEGKAFF
- | 12 | TRBJ2-1 | TRBV5-5 | - | TGTGCCAGCAGCTCCGAGCGGGATGAGCAGTTCTTC | CASSSERDEQFF
- | 10 | TRBJ2-2 | TRBV6-5 | - | TGTGCCAGCATTCACGGGGAGCTGTTTTTT | CASIHGELFF
- | 17 | TRBJ1-1 | TRBV4-1 | TRBD1 | TGCGCCAGCAGCCAAGATCCCCTAGACAGGGAGAGGACTGAAGCTTTCTTT | CASSQDPLDRERTEAFF
- | 12 | TRBJ2-7 | TRBV6-5 | - | TGTGCCAGCAGCCCAACCCCATACGAGCAGTACTTC | CASSPTPYEQYF
- | 14 | TRBJ2-1 | TRBV11-3 | TRBD2 | TGTGCCAGCTCATTAGCGGGAACGGTGAATGAGCAGTTCTTC | CASSLAGTVNEQFF
- | 12 | TRBJ2-1 | TRBV13 | - | TGTGCCAGCAGCTTCGTCGGCGATGAGCAGTTCTTC | CASSFVGDEQFF
- | 15 | TRBJ2-3 | TRBV9 | - | TGTGCCAGCAGCGGCTGGGACTTCTCCACAGATACGCAGTATTTT | CASSGWDFSTDTQYF
- | 17 | TRBJ2-2 | TRBV30 | TRBD2 | TGTGCCTGGAGTAACCCGAGTAGCGGGAGGGCCACCGGGGAGCTGTTTTTT | CAWSNPSSGRATGELFF
- | 14 | TRBJ2-2 | TRBV4-1 | TRBD2 | TGCGCCACCACTAGCGGGGCCCCACTCGGGGAGCTGTTTTTT | CATTSGAPLGELFF
- | 15 | TRBJ1-1 | TRBV19 | - | TGTGCCAGTAGTATCTTGGGTTTATGGAACACTGAAGCTTTCTTT | CASSILGLWNTEAFF
- | 15 | TRBJ2-1 | TRBV13 | TRBD2 | TGTGCCAGCAGCTTAAAAGCGGGAGGCCACAATGAGCAGTTCTTC | CASSLKAGGHNEQFF
- | 13 | TRBJ2-1 | TRBV7-2 | - | TGTGCCAGCAGCTTAGCGCCCACGGACGAGCAGTTCTTC | CASSLAPTDEQFF
- | 17 | TRBJ2-2 | TRBV7-6 | - | TGTGCCAGCAGCTTAGGATTGGGAAAGGGTCACATCGGGGAGCTGTTTTTT | CASSLGLGKGHIGELFF
- | 18 | TRBJ2-7 | TRBV10-2 | - | TGCGCCAGCAGTGAACCCCTAGCGACCAACCCCCATCCCTACGAGCAGTACTTC | CASSEPLATNPHPYEQYF
- | 14 | TRBJ2-3 | TRBV29-1 | - | TGCAGCGTAGAGTCTCCGGGACTGTCGACGGCGCAGTATTTT | CSVESPGLSTAQYF
- | 18 | TRBJ2-7 | TRBV2 | TRBD2 | TGTGCCAGCAGTGAAGGACTAGCGGGAGGACTCCTCTCCTACGAGCAGTACTTC | CASSEGLAGGLLSYEQYF
- | 14 | TRBJ1-5 | TRBV7-9 | - | TGTGCCAGCAGCTTAGGGGGGGGAAGTCAGCCCCAGCATTTT | CASSLGGGSQPQHF
- | 17 | TRBJ2-3 | TRBV14 | - | TGTGCCAGCAGCCAGTCCCCGGCCCTAAAGGTCACAGATACGCAGTATTTT | CASSQSPALKVTDTQYF
- | 14 | TRBJ2-7 | TRBV5-6 | TRBD1 | TGTGCCAGCAGCCCCTCCGGGACAGGCTACGAGCAGTACTTC | CASSPSGTGYEQYF
- | 17 | TRBJ2-2 | TRBV5-6 | - | TGTGCCAGCAGATTGAGGACAGAGCCCTCGAACACCGGGGAGCTGTTTTTT | CASRLRTEPSNTGELFF
- | 14 | TRBJ2-3 | TRBV27 | TRBD1 | TGTGCCAGCAGAGGGGGCGCCCTTACAGATACGCAGTATTTT | CASRGGALTDTQYF
- | 13 | TRBJ2-7 | TRBV7-8 | - | TGTGCCACATCCCACGCCGGAGACTACGAGCAGTACTTC | CATSHAGDYEQYF
- | 15 | TRBJ1-1 | TRBV12-5 | - | TGTGCTAGTGGTTTCGGACTCTCAGGAAGCACTGAAGCTTTCTTT | CASGFGLSGSTEAFF
once | 15 | TRBJ2-7 | TRBV7-9 | - | TGTGCCAGCAGCCCTATTCCAGACTACTCCTACGAGCAGTACTTC | CASSPIPDYSYEQYF
- | 15 | TRBJ2-7 | TRBV7-9 | - | TGTGCCAGCAGCCCCGGAGGGGCTAGCGCCCACGAGCAGTACTTC | CASSPGGASAHEQYF
- | 13 | TRBJ2-1 | TRBV19 | TRBD2 | TGTGCCAGTAGACTAGCGGGAGTCGGTGAGCAGTTCTTC | CASRLAGVGEQFF
- | 16 | TRBJ1-3 | TRBV4-3 | - | TGCGCCAGCAGCCAAGATTCGTTTCGGGGTGGAAACACCATATATTTT | CASSQDSFRGGNTIYF
- | 17 | TRBJ2-1 | TRBV7-9 | TRBD1 | TGTGCCAGCAGCTTTTCGGGACAGGGACCGAAGTACAATGAGCAGTTCTTC | CASSFSGQGPKYNEQFF
- | 14 | TRBJ1-2 | TRBV9 | TRBD1 | TGTGCCAGCAGCTTAGGACAGGGCTTCCGTGGCTACACCTTC | CASSLGQGFRGYTF
- | 15 | TRBJ2-3 | TRBV19 | TRBD2 | TGTGCCAGTAGGATTAGCGGGAGTGGCACAGATACGCAGTATTTT | CASRISGSGTDTQYF
- | 12 | TRBJ2-7 | TRBV7-2 | - | TGTGCCAGCAGCTTTTGGGGTTACGAGCAGTACTTC | CASSFWGYEQYF
- | 15 | TRBJ2-1 | TRBV11-2 | - | TGTGCCAGCAGCCGGAGTCGACAGCCGTACAATGAGCAGTTCTTC | CASSRSRQPYNEQFF
- | 15 | TRBJ2-1 | TRBV7-8 | - | TGTGCCAGCAGCTCGGGGGTTATGTTTGCCAATGAGCAGTTCTTC | CASSSGVMFANEQFF
- | 12 | TRBJ2-1 | TRBV7-6 | - | TGTGCCAGCAGCCTCAGGGGCAATGAGCAGTTCTTC | CASSLRGNEQFF
- | 18 | TRBJ2-4 | TRBV6-1 | - | TGTGCCAGCAGTGGACTAATCACAGGGTACCAAGCCAAAAACATTCAGTACTTC | CASSGLITGYQAKNIQYF
- | 16 | TRBJ2-5 | TRBV5-1 | - | TGCGCCAGCAGCTTCCCCTGGGACGCTGGAGGGGAGACCCAGTACTTC | CASSFPWDAGGETQYF
- | 16 | TRBJ1-5 | TRBV5-6 | TRBD1 | TGTGCCAGCAGCCCGAGGGACAGGGCCCTCAATCAGCCCCAGCATTTT | CASSPRDRALNQPQHF
- | 13 | TRBJ2-6 | TRBV27 | - | TGTGCCAGCAGCCTCGCTGGGGCCAACGTCCTGACTTTC | CASSLAGANVLTF
- | 15 | TRBJ2-3 | TRBV27 | TRBD2 | TGTGCCAGCAGAAAGAGCGGGAGCTCCACAGATACGCAGTATTTT | CASRKSGSSTDTQYF
- | 13 | TRBJ2-7 | TRBV9 | - | TGTGCCAGCAGCCCTGGATCGCCCTACGAGCAGTACTTC | CASSPGSPYEQYF
- | 14 | TRBJ1-4 | TRBV5-1 | - | TGCGCCAGCAGTGATCCGGACCTTAATGAAAAACTGTTTTTT | CASSDPDLNEKLFF
- | 13 | TRBJ1-1 | TRBV6-5 | - | TGTGCCAGCAGTTACACTAGGGACAATGAAGCTTTCTTT | CASSYTRDNEAFF
- | 14 | TRBJ1-2 | TRBV9 | TRBD1 | TGTGCCAGCAGCGTAGAAGGGACAGGCCTCGGCTACACCTTC | CASSVEGTGLGYTF
once | 12 | TRBJ2-7 | TRBV27 | - | TGTGCCAGCAGTTTATTCGGCGACGAGCAGTACTTC | CASSLFGDEQYF
- | 12 | TRBJ1-5 | TRBV7-9 | - | TGTGCCAGCAGTTTCGAAGGCCAGCCCCAGCATTTT | CASSFEGQPQHF
- | 15 | TRBJ2-7 | TRBV14 | - | TGTGCCAGCAGCCAAAACCGAGGAAGGTCCTACGAGCAGTACTTC | CASSQNRGRSYEQYF